The 32 T cell receptor beta chains below all came from one sample that was sequenced in a study of metastatic and nonmetastatic thyroid tumors. Thyroid surgery was performed in patients who had received no treatment beforehand. TCRdb reassembled clones from the PCR reads with MiXCR. The data hold roughly 20,000 clones, with roughly 18% observed a single time. Material for sequencing was adjacent normal tissue. These receptors all stem from a male donor with papillary thyroid cancer or a benign thyroid nodule (not recorded which). Some clones in this sample may be carry-over from other donors' samples.

There are many counts of this clone. The chain joins TRBV6-4 to TRBJ2-3; the D is unclear. V was cut by 2 bases and J by 1 base, with 7 bases left in between. Looked up from germline, CDR1 is MRHNA and CDR2 is SNTAGT. The CDR3 covers 14 residues. DNA for the CDR3: TGTGCCAGCAGTGACAGGGTGGGCACAGATACGCAGTATTTT. This encodes CASSDRVGTDTQYF.

There are many counts of this clone. This rearrangement joins TRBV3-1 to TRBJ1-1; D unclear. Trimming took off 1 base at V and 7 bases at J, with 10 bases between the two ends. The germline V gene encodes CDR1 LGHDT and CDR2 YNNKEL (reference sequence). CDR3 length: 13 residues. CDR3 in amino acids: CASSQAGGYEAFF. The CDR3 DNA follows: TGTGCCAGCAGCCAAGCTGGCGGTTATGAAGCTTTCTTT.

This clone has ten or more counts. The chain links TRBV9 to TRBJ2-3, with 11 bases that match TRBD2. Looked up from germline, CDR1 is SGDLS and CDR2 is YYNGEE. V trimming: 2 bases; J trimming: 6 bases; junction bases outside the gene matches: 8. The CDR3 totals 16 residues. Here the CDR3 reads CASSVPLAGAGDTQYF. The CDR3 nucleotides read TGTGCCAGCAGCGTCCCACTAGCGGGAGCTGGCGATACGCAGTATTTT.

In its sample, this clone ranks as medium-sized. The chain combines TRBV12-3 or TRBV12-4 with TRBJ1-2; no definite D call. Trimming took off 0 bases at V and 8 bases at J, with 7 bases between the two ends. The CDR3 loop spans 12 amino acids. For the CDR3, the DNA is TGTGCCAGCAGTTTAGCGCTACGGGGCTACACCTTC. It specifies CASSLALRGYTF.

J is TRBJ1-1 and V is TRBV6-1; 7 positions agree with TRBD1. The CDR3 is made up of 16 amino acids. Germline trimming cut 6 bases from V and 0 bases from J; bases unmatched to any gene: 10. The V gene's germline CDR1 is MNHNS and CDR2 SASEGT. CDR3 bases: TGTGCCAGCAGCTCTGGACAGGCGGTACTGAACACTGAAGCTTTCTTT. Amino acids: CASSSGQAVLNTEAFF.

This sequence joins TRBV24-1 and TRBJ2-3, with a possible D match to TRBD2 (5 bases). The length of the CDR3 is 17 residues. V was pared by 5 bases and J by 3 bases, with 20 bases between. Germline-derived CDR1 and CDR2 are KGHDR and SFDVKD. The CDR3 region is CATSGLRSWGDTDTQYF. The CDR3 DNA is TGTGCCACCAGTGGTCTCCGATCTTGGGGAGATACAGATACGCAGTATTTT.

There are many counts of this clone. The rearrangement joins TRBV15 to TRBJ2-2, with D possibly matching TRBD1 (6 bases). This CDR3 has 14 residues. Germline V lookup: CDR1 LNHNV, CDR2 YYDKDF (reference sequence). The V end was cut by 5 bases, the J end by 5 bases, with 12 bases between. CDR3 in amino acids: CATSRTAMTGELFF. DNA of the CDR3: TGTGCCACCAGCCGGACAGCTATGACCGGGGAGCTGTTTTTT.

In this sample, this clone turned up many times. At one end, the junction sequence differs from germline, possibly due to a read error. In the same sample, other DNA sequences code for this CDR3. The CDR3 DNA sequence: TGCAGCGTGGGCCTCTCTGGCAATGAGCAGTTCTTT. Its protein product is CSVGLSGNEQFF. V and J are TRBV29-1 and TRBJ2-1; D is uncertain. CDR1 and CDR2 from the germline V gene are SQVTM and ANQGSEA. The CDR3 totals 12 residues.

V usage is TRBV11-3 and J usage is TRBJ2-7; weak D call: TRBD1 (6 bases). Between the trimmed V and J ends, which lost 2 bases and 8 bases, there was a span of 10 bases. The germline V gene has CDR1 SGHNT and CDR2 YENEEA. The CDR3 contains 12 residues. The CDR3 bases are TGTGCCAGCAGCTTACGTGGGGGCCAGCAGTACTTC. Protein product: CASSLRGGQQYF.

This clone was observed many times. This rearrangement joins TRBV5-1 to TRBJ2-1; a weak D match, TRBD2 (6 bases). Germline CDR1 is SGHRS and CDR2 is YFSETQ. The CDR3 spans 15 residues. The ends were cut back, 4 bases at V and 2 bases at J, with 13 bases in the middle. The CDR3 is CASSHRGITYNEQFF. For the CDR3, the DNA is TGCGCCAGCAGCCATCGGGGGATCACCTACAATGAGCAGTTCTTC.

This clone was recorded many times. The rearrangement links TRBV7-8 to TRBJ2-7; possible D gene TRBD2, 6 bases. CDR3 length: 15 amino acids. Trimming cost V 3 bases and J 4 bases, with 16 bases left between them. Germline CDR1 is SGHVS and CDR2 is FQNEAQ. CDR3 loop: CASSLTGVALYEQYV. The CDR3 region has the DNA TGTGCCAGCAGCTTGACGGGAGTGGCCTTATACGAGCAGTACGTC.

This clone was picked up many times. The gene calls are TRBV20-1 and TRBJ2-2; 7 bases align to TRBD1. Germline V lookup: CDR1 DFQATT, CDR2 SNEGSKA (reference sequence). The CDR3 consists of 15 residues. With 3 bases clipped from V and 4 bases from J, the junction kept 8 bases outside the gene matches. The CDR3 reads CSARRQGTTTGELFF. The CDR3 DNA is TGCAGTGCTAGGCGACAGGGCACGACCACCGGGGAGCTGTTTTTT.

This clone has a count of ten or more. This chain links TRBV4-1 with TRBJ2-5; 9 bases are a match to TRBD1. Germline CDR1 MGHRA, CDR2 YSYEKL. This CDR3 contains 16 residues. The J segment lost 4 bases and the V segment lost 1 base, leaving 7 bases of the junction unmatched. CDR3: CASSQAINRGRETQYF. CDR3 bases: TGCGCCAGCAGCCAAGCAATAAACAGGGGGCGAGAGACCCAGTACTTC.

The table lists this clone with many counts. This chain connects TRBV28 to TRBJ2-1, with D maybe TRBD2 (7 bases). CDR1 MDHEN and CDR2 SYDVKM come from the germline V gene. The CDR3 runs to 19 residues. V dropped 1 base and J dropped 3 bases, with 22 bases sitting between them. CDR3 in DNA: TGTGCCAGCAGTTTATTGAGGGGGGGCACAGGGAGGGGCTACAATGAGCAGTTCTTC. This encodes CASSLLRGGTGRGYNEQFF. Looking up the rest from reference TRBV28 and TRBJ2-1 gives the full variable domain: DVKVTQSSRYLVKRTGEKVFLECVQDMDHENMFWYRQDPGLGLRLIYFSYDVKMKEKGDIPEGYSVSREKKERFSLILESASTNQTSMYLCASSLLRGGTGRGYNEQFFGPGTRLTVL.

This sequence joins TRBV20-1 and TRBJ2-7; 9 nucleotides align to TRBD1. The CDR3 contains 12 residues. Germline CDR1 DFQATT, CDR2 SNEGSKA (reference sequence). The CDR3 loop is CGGDRDSQEQYF. The CDR3 coding sequence is TGCGGTGGGGACAGGGATTCTCAGGAGCAGTACTTC.

There are many counts of this clone. The chain is built from TRBV6-1 and TRBJ2-3; D is uncertain. The germline CDR1 and CDR2 sequences are MNHNS and SASEGT. Trimming removed 5 bases from V and 7 bases from J, with 10 bases in between. The CDR3 has 12 amino acids. The CDR3 nucleotides are TGTGCCAGCAGTTCAAACCCGAATACGCAGTATTTT. Its protein product is CASSSNPNTQYF.

This clone was detected many times. The V and J genes are TRBV5-1 and TRBJ2-7; D unclear. Germline assignment: CDR1 SGHRS and CDR2 YFSETQ. The CDR3 sequence is 14 residues long. The V and J ends lost 6 bases and 2 bases respectively, with 15 bases between them. CDR3 sequence (DNA): TGCGCCAGCACGCAACCACGGTTTGCCTACGAGCAGTACGTC. This encodes CASTQPRFAYEQYV.

This clone was seen at least ten times. The rearrangement joins TRBV2 to TRBJ1-6; D gene ambiguous. Trimming took off 7 bases at V and 0 bases at J, with 7 bases between the two ends. CDR1 SNHLY and CDR2 FYNNEI come from the germline V gene. This CDR3 region has 14 residues. CDR3 DNA: TGTGCCAGCACCCAGCTCTCCTATAATTCACCCCTCCACTTT. Translating it yields CASTQLSYNSPLHF.

In its sample, this clone ranks as medium-sized. The J gene is TRBJ1-3, the V gene TRBV30; weak D call: TRBD1 (5 bases). V was cut by 3 bases and J by 0 bases, with 12 bases left in between. Looked up from germline, CDR1 is GTSNPN and CDR2 is SVGIG (reference sequence). The CDR3 extends over 15 amino acids. For the CDR3, the DNA is TGTGCCTGGAGCCAGGGCCCCTTCTCTGGAAACACCATATATTTT. Residues: CAWSQGPFSGNTIYF.

This clone was counted ten times or more. The chain combines TRBV30 with TRBJ2-1; D call uncertain. Deletions cut 3 bases from V and 0 bases from J, with 18 bases between. CDR1 and CDR2 from the germline V gene are GTSNPN and SVGIG (reference sequence). CDR3 length: 17 residues. CDR3 DNA: TGTGCCTGGAGGAGGACGGATCAACTCCGCTCCTACAATGAGCAGTTCTTC. Protein sequence: CAWRRTDQLRSYNEQFF.

V is TRBV9 and J is TRBJ2-1, with D maybe TRBD2 (6 bases). Trimming took off 6 bases at V and 6 bases at J, with 28 bases between the two ends. Germline loops: CDR1 SGDLS, CDR2 YYNGEE. CDR3 size: 18 residues. Here the CDR3 DNA reads TGTGCCAGCATCGTGGGTGTAGGTGGGACCACCGGGGGCAATGAGCAGTTCTTC. Amino acids: CASIVGVGGTTGGNEQFF.

This clone has a count of ten or more. The chain uses TRBV9 and TRBJ2-5; tentatively, D is TRBD1 (6 bases). CDR1 and CDR2 (germline): SGDLS, YYNGEE. The CDR3 is 14 residues long. V shed 6 bases and J shed 5 bases, with 17 bases lying between them. This CDR3 is CASTPGPDRETQYF. CDR3 nucleotide sequence: TGTGCCAGCACCCCGGGCCCAGACAGGGAGACCCAGTACTTC.

By share, this clone counts as medium-sized. The chain carries TRBV20-1 and TRBJ2-7, with 8 bases identical to TRBD2. CDR3 length: 16 amino acids. Germline-derived CDR1 and CDR2 are DFQATT and SNEGSKA (reference sequence). V was clipped by 1 base and J by 0 bases; unmatched bases: 8. The CDR3 coding sequence is TGCAGTGCTAGAGGCCCAGCGGGGGATAGCTCCTACGAGCAGTACTTC. This codes for CSARGPAGDSSYEQYF.

This clone was counted many times. Other DNA sequences within the sample encode an identical CDR3. V gene TRBV14 combines with J gene TRBJ1-6; maybe TRBD1 (5 bases). V was cut by 0 bases and J by 5 bases, with 8 bases left in between. The CDR3 consists of 15 residues. Per the germline V gene, CDR1 is SGHDN and CDR2 is FVKESK. CDR3 nucleotide sequence: TGTGCCAGCAGCCAAGAGAAGGGGCATAATTCACCCCTCCACTTT. Amino acids: CASSQEKGHNSPLHF.

This clone occurred many times. This may stem from a read error, because a much larger clone lies one nucleotide away. This rearrangement joins TRBV7-8 to TRBJ1-3; TRBD1 agrees at 7 bases. Germline values: CDR1 SGHVS, CDR2 FQNEAQ. The CDR3 consists of 15 residues. CDR3 DNA: TGTACCAGCAGCTTCACAGGGGTGGGGGGAAACACCATATATTTT. Its translation is CTSSFTGVGGNTIYF.

This clone is medium-sized. The chain is built from TRBV20-1 and TRBJ1-2, with 11 bases that match TRBD1. Germline values: CDR1 DFQATT, CDR2 SNEGSKA (reference sequence). There are 14 residues in the CDR3. V shed 7 bases, J shed 1 base, and the junction held 5 bases outside the gene matches. CDR3 sequence (DNA): TGCAGTGACAGGGACAGGGGGGATAACTATGGCTACACCTTC. Residues: CSDRDRGDNYGYTF.

This clone was observed a handful of times. The rearrangement links TRBV6-1 to TRBJ2-7, with a possible D match to TRBD2 (6 bases). V was shortened by 8 bases and J by 4 bases, with 18 bases between the two germline ends. The CDR3 has 14 amino acids. Germline V gives CDR1 MNHNS, CDR2 SASEGT. DNA of the CDR3: TGTGCCAGCTCCTCGGGAGCCAGTGGTTACGAGCAGTACTTC. The encoded protein is CASSSGASGYEQYF.

This clone showed up many times. The chain has TRBV5-6 and TRBJ1-1; D might be TRBD1 (6 bases). V lost 4 bases, J lost 7 bases, and 14 bases lay in between. CDR1 and CDR2 from the germline V gene are SGHDT and YYEEEE. This CDR3 has 13 residues. The CDR3 protein is CASSVGGAGEAFF. The CDR3 bases are TGTGCCAGCAGCGTTGGGGGCGCGGGTGAAGCTTTCTTT.

Concerning this clone: One end of the junction fails to match germline, which may point to a read error. The chain links TRBV5-8 to TRBJ2-3, with 7 bases fitting TRBD2. Germline CDR1 SGHTS, CDR2 YDEGEE. This CDR3 is 15 amino acids long. The CDR3 loop reads CASSRHSGSPDTQFF. The CDR3 bases are TGTGCCAGCAGCCGTCATAGCGGGTCCCCAGATACGCAGTTTTTT.

Details on this clone: This clone may be a read error of a much larger clone one base away. The rearrangement uses TRBV5-3 and TRBJ2-1; 10 nucleotides align to TRBD1. TRBV5-3 is reported as an ORF; its role is uncertain. This CDR3 has 17 amino acids. With 1 base clipped from V and 3 bases from J, the junction kept 7 bases outside the gene matches. This chain's CDR3 is CARSLRLTGGIYNEQFF. The CDR3 bases are TGTGCCAGAAGCTTGAGATTGACAGGGGGCATCTACAATGAGCAGTTCTTC.

This clone has at least ten counts. V gene TRBV11-2 combines with J gene TRBJ2-1; D unresolved. Trimming pared 5 bases from V and 12 bases from J, leaving 14 bases between. Germline V gives CDR1 SGHAT, CDR2 FQNNGV. This CDR3 region has 12 residues. Here the CDR3 reads CASSRRDTGQFF. The CDR3 DNA is TGTGCCAGCAGCCGACGTGATACGGGGCAGTTCTTC.

By share, this clone counts as medium-sized. The chain links TRBV12-3 or TRBV12-4 to TRBJ2-5; 9 bases match TRBD2. After removal of 1 base from V and 4 bases from J, the junction contained 1 base not matched to a gene. This CDR3 contains 14 residues. The CDR3 coding sequence is TGTGCCAGCAGTTTAGGGCGGGGGGGAGAGACCCAGTACTTC. This codes for CASSLGRGGETQYF.